The 13 T cell receptor beta chains reported below all come from one sample, sequenced in a study of T-cell reconstitution after alpha-beta-depleted transplantation in children. Preparation of the TCRbeta library was carried out with unique molecular identifiers. TCRdb used MiXCR to reprocess the PCR reads, holding one entry per CDR3 protein. The data show about 980,000 distinct CDR3 sequences, roughly 31% seen once. The sample in question was PBMCs, mostly from graft donor cells, obtained 360 days after TCRalphabeta/CD19-depleted stem cell transplant. These receptors all stem from a boy younger than two who had a stem cell transplant for SCID, so the T cells may come from the graft donor.

The J gene is TRBJ1-4, the V gene TRBV12-3 or TRBV12-4, with no clear D. V lost 8 bases to trimming and J lost 8 bases, with 18 bases between them. The CDR3 covers 14 residues. The CDR3 DNA is TGTGCCAGCCTTATTGCGGGTACAATCGAAAAACTGTTTTTT. Its translation: CASLIAGTIEKLFF.

This clonotype came up a few times. CDR3 nucleotide sequence: TGTGCCAGCAGCTTAGACCCTTGCTATGGCTACACCTTC. It codes for CASSLDPCYGYTF. The V gene is TRBV7-3, the J gene TRBJ1-2; D remains ambiguous. Trimming took 2 bases from V and 4 from J, leaving 8 bases between them. Germline V gene data show CDR1 as SGHTA and CDR2 as FQGTGA. The CDR3 spans 13 residues.

The chain uses TRBV5-1 and TRBJ2-7; TRBD1 might be the D (6 bases). Trimming shortened V by 2 bases and J by 0 bases, and 9 bases separated the two germline ends. Germline CDR1 SGHRS, CDR2 YFSETQ. The CDR3 has 14 amino acids. The DNA for the CDR3 is TGCGCCAGCAGCTTCACGGACAGCTCCTACGAGCAGTACTTC. It specifies CASSFTDSSYEQYF.

This clonotype has just a few counts. DNA for the CDR3: TGTGCCAGCATGAGGGACAGACTTATAACCCACAATGAGCAGTTCTTC. It yields the protein CASMRDRLITHNEQFF. The gene calls are TRBV2 and TRBJ2-1; 7 positions agree with TRBD1. Per the germline V gene, CDR1 is SNHLY and CDR2 is FYNNEI. Germline trimming cut 7 bases from V and 5 bases from J; bases unmatched to any gene: 14. The CDR3 has 16 amino acids.

This chain connects TRBV18 to TRBJ2-1, with 10 bases matching TRBD2. The V gene end was trimmed by 0 bases and the J gene end by 3 bases; junction bases not matched to a gene: 5. Germline V CDR1 and CDR2: KGHSH, LQKENI. This CDR3 region has 17 residues. The CDR3 DNA reads as TGTGCCAGCTCACCACCGGCTACTAGCGGGGTCTACAATGAGCAGTTCTTC. Translation: CASSPPATSGVYNEQFF. The full variable domain, in which reference TRBV18 and TRBJ2-1 provide the parts outside the CDR3, is NAGVMQNPRHLVRRRGQEARLRCSPMKGHSHVYWYRQLPEEGLKFMVYLQKENIIDESGMPKERFSAEFPKEGPSILRIQQVVRGDSAAYFCASSPPATSGVYNEQFFGPGTRLTVL.

The genes are TRBV4-3 and TRBJ1-2; D remains ambiguous. This CDR3 spans 14 amino acids. V shed 3 bases and J shed 4 bases, with 12 bases lying between them. Looked up from germline, CDR1 is LGHNA and CDR2 is YSLEER. The CDR3 bases are TGCGCCAGCAGCCAGGACGCCCTCTTCTATGGCTACACCTTC. This translates into CASSQDALFYGYTF.

V is TRBV28 and J is TRBJ2-1; 12 positions match TRBD2. Germline-derived CDR1 and CDR2 are MDHEN and SYDVKM. The CDR3 extends over 15 amino acids. V shed 3 bases and J 8 bases; nucleotides not matched to a gene: 5. The CDR3 bases are TGTGCCAGCAGTTTCGCTAGCGGGGGGGCGGATGAGCAGTTCTTC. As protein: CASSFASGGADEQFF.

The rearrangement links TRBV6-5 to TRBJ1-6; the D is unclear. Germline V gene data show CDR1 as MNHEY and CDR2 as SVGAGI. The CDR3 contains 16 residues. Trimming removed 0 bases at V and 12 bases at J, with 18 bases between. This CDR3 reads CASSYSILRAGRPLHF. The CDR3 nucleotides read TGTGCCAGCAGTTACTCGATACTCCGGGCCGGCCGACCCCTCCACTTT.

The V gene is TRBV11-2, the J gene TRBJ2-3, with D unresolved. CDR1 and CDR2 from the germline V gene are SGHAT and FQNNGV. The CDR3 is made up of 15 amino acids. V was clipped by 4 bases and J by 8 bases, with 19 bases between them. CDR3 in DNA: TGTGCCAGCAGCTCGCGGACCCCCGGCGGTGGTACGCAGTATTTT. Translation gives CASSSRTPGGGTQYF.

This clonotype was picked up a small number of times. This chain uses TRBV6-5 with TRBJ1-1; D is unresolved. The CDR3 loop spans 13 amino acids. Trimming shortened V by 0 bases and J by 4 bases, and 6 bases separated the two germline ends. CDR1 MNHEY and CDR2 SVGAGI come from the germline V gene. The CDR3 coding sequence is TGTGCCAGCAGTTACTCGGAGGGCACTGAAGCTTTCTTT. This gives the protein CASSYSEGTEAFF.

This chain links TRBV4-2 with TRBJ2-1; 14 bases line up with TRBD2. The trim removed 3 bases at V and 5 bases at J, leaving 15 bases unmatched. The CDR3 is 20 amino acids. Germline lookup yields CDR1 LGHNA and CDR2 YNFKEQ. CDR3 residues: CASSHFGLAGGPLGHNEQFF. In DNA form, the CDR3 reads TGTGCCAGCAGCCACTTTGGACTAGCGGGGGGACCGTTGGGGCACAATGAGCAGTTCTTC.

In its sample, this clonotype was seen a few times. The chain employs TRBV4-1 and TRBJ2-3; D gene uncertain. With 0 bases removed from V and 2 bases from J, the gap between germline ends came to 12 bases. Germline V CDR1 and CDR2: MGHRA, YSYEKL. The CDR3 has 16 residues. The CDR3 DNA reads TGCGCCAGCAGCCAAGATCGGGCTCGCCTCACAGATACGCAGTATTTT. This codes for CASSQDRARLTDTQYF.

This clonotype was recorded at least ten times. V gene TRBV6-5 combines with J gene TRBJ1-2; D may be TRBD1 (5 bases). This CDR3 has 11 residues. Deletions cut 4 bases from V and 8 bases from J, with 8 bases between. Germline V gene sequence: CDR1 MNHEY, CDR2 SVGAGI. The CDR3 spells CASSWGSGYTF. In DNA form, the CDR3 reads TGTGCCAGCAGTTGGGGGTCGGGCTACACCTTC.